This T cell receptor (beta chain) was sequenced during a study of blood T cell repertoires in COVID-19. The V end was cut by 3 bases, the J end by 7 bases, with 12 bases between. Germline V lookup: CDR1 SGHVS, CDR2 FQNEAQ. The CDR3 covers 13 residues. TCRdb's copy holds only in-frame clones and misses some; the assay was immunoSEQ multiplex PCR. Seen here are 250,000 to 300,000 clones, around 86% observed once, and the top ten hold roughly 2.9%. J is TRBJ1-2 and V is TRBV7-8; D remains ambiguous. The sequenced material came from peripheral blood. The receptor was isolated from a woman in her sixties with active or convalescent COVID-19. CDR3 sequence: CASSLWRAPGYTF. The DNA for the CDR3 is TGTGCCAGCAGCTTGTGGAGGGCTCCTGGCTACACCTTC.